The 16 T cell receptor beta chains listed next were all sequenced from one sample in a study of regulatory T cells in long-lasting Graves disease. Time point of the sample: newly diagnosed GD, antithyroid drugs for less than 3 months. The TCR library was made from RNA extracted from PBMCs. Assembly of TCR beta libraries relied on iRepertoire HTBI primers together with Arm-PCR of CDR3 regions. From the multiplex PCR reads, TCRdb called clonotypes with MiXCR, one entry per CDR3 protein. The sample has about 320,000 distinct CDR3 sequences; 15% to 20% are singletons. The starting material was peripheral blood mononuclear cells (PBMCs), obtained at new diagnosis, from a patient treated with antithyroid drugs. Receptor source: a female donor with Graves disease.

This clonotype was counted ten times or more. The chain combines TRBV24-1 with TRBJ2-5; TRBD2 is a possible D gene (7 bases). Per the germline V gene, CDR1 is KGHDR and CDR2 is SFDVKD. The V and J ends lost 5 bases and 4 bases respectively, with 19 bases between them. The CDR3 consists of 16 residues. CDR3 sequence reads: CATSGGTTLGGETQYF. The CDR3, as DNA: TGTGCCACCAGTGGGGGGACTACCTTAGGGGGAGAGACCCAGTACTTC.

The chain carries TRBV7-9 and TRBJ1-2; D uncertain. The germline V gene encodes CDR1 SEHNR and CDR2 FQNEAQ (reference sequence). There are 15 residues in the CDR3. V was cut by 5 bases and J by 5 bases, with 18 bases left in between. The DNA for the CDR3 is TGTGCCAGCAGCCCGGAGTTGGCCAACCCATATGGCTACACCTTC. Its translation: CASSPELANPYGYTF.

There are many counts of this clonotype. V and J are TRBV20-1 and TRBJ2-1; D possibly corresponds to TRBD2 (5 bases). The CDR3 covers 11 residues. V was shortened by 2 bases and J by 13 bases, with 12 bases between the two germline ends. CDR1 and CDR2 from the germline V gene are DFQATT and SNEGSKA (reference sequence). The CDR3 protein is CSARSDSPQFF. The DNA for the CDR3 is TGCAGTGCTAGATCGGACTCCCCACAGTTCTTC.

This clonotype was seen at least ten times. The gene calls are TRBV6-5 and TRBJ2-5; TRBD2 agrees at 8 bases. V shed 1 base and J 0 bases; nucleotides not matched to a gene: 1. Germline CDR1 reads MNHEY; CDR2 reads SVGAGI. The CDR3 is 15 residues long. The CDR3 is CASSYWTSNQETQYF. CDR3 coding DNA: TGTGCCAGCAGTTACTGGACTAGCAACCAAGAGACCCAGTACTTC.

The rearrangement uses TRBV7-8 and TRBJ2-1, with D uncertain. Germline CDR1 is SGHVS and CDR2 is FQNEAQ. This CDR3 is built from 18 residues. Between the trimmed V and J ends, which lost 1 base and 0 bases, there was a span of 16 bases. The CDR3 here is CASSLVSGPTTSYNEQFF. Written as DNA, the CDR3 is TGTGCCAGCAGCTTAGTGTCTGGGCCAACCACCTCCTACAATGAGCAGTTCTTC.

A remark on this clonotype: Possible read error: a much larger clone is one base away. The CDR3 here is CSASLGEAQYF. The DNA for the CDR3 is TGCAGTGCTAGCTTGGGAGAGGCCCAGTACTTC. The chain combines TRBV20-1 with TRBJ2-5; TRBD2 might be the D (5 bases). Germline V gene data show CDR1 as DFQATT and CDR2 as SNEGSKA (reference sequence). The CDR3 length is 11 residues.

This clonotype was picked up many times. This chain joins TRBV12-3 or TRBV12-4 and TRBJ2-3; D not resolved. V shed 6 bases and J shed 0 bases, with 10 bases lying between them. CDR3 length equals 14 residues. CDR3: CASSRPDSTDTQYF. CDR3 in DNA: TGTGCCAGCAGCCGCCCGGATAGCACAGATACGCAGTATTTT.

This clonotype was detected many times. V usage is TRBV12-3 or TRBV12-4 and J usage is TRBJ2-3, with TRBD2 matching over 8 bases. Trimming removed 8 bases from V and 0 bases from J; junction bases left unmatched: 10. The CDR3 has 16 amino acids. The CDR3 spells CASVWWASGSTDTQYF. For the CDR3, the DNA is TGTGCCAGCGTCTGGTGGGCTAGCGGGAGCACAGATACGCAGTATTTT.

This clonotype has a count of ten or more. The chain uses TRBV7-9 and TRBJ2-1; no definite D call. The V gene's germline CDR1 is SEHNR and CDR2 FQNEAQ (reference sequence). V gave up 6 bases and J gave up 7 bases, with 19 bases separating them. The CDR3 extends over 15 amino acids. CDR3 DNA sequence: TGTGCCAGCAGGGGGATGGGCGACCCCGGTAATGAGCAGTTCTTC. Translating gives CASRGMGDPGNEQFF.

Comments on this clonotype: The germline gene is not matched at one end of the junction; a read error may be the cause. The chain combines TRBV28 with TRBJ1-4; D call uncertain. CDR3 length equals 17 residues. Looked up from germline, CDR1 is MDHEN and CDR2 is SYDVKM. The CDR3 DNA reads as TGTGCCAGCAGTTCGGCGGGTACTTCCTTAACTAATGAAAAACTGGTTTTT. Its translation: CASSSAGTSLTNEKLVF.

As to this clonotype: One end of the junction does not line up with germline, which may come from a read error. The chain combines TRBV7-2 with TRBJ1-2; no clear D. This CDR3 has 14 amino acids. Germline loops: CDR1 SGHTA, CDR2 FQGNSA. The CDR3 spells CASSFFPPNYDYTF. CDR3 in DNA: TGTGCCAGCAGCTTTTTTCCGCCTAACTATGACTACACCTTC. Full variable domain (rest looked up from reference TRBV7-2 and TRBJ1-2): GAGVSQSPSNKVTEKGKDVELRCDPISGHTALYWYRQSLGQGLEFLIYFQGNSAPDKSGLPSDRFSAERTGGSVSTLTIQRTQQEDSAVYLCASSFFPPNYDYTFGSGTRLTVV.

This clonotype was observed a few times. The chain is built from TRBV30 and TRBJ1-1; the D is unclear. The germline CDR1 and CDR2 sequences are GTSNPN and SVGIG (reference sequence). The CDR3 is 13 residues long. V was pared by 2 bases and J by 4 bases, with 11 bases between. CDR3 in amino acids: CAWSKMQTTEAFF. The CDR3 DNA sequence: TGTGCCTGGAGTAAAATGCAGACCACTGAAGCTTTCTTT.

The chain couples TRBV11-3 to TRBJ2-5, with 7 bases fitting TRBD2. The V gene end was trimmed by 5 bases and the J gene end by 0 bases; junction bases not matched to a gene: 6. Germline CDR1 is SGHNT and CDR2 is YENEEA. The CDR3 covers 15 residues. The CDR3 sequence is CASSTGEGHQETQYF. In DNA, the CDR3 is TGTGCCAGCAGCACGGGGGAGGGCCACCAAGAGACCCAGTACTTC.

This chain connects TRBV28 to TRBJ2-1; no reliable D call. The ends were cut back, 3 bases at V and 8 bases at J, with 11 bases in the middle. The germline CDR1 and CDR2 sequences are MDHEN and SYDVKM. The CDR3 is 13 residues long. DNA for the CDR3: TGTGCCAGCAGTTTTCCTAGTCCGTATGAGCAGTTCTTC. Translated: CASSFPSPYEQFF.

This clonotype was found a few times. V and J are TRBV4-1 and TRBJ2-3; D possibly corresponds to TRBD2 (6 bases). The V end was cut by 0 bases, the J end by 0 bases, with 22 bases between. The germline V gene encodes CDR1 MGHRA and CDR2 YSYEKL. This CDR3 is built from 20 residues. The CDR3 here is CASSQEGGSGISTSTDTQYF. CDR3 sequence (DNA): TGCGCCAGCAGCCAAGAAGGAGGTAGCGGCATTTCAACTAGCACAGATACGCAGTATTTT.

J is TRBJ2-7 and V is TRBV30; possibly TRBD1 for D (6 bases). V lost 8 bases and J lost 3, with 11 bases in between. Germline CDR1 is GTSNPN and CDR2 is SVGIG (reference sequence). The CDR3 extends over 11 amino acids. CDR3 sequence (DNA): TGTGCCGCAGACAGGTACTACGAGCAGTACTTC. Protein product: CAADRYYEQYF.